The source of this T cell receptor (beta chain) is a study of blood T cell repertoires in COVID-19 (dated by TCRdb to about 2020). Context from the whole study: Collaborator samples came from the United States, Italy and Spain and covered acute and convalescent phases of COVID-19. The material from the prospective study consisted of cDNA or gDNA derived from T cells, B-cell-depleted T cells, or PBMCs. Subjects who had been exposed to COVID-19, were actively infected with it, or had recovered from it provided the deeply sampled blood TCRbeta repertoires that made up the dataset. The repertoires were released in a freely available public database intended as a resource for research on the immune response to SARS-CoV-2. The samples were drawn from the first 160 participants of the ongoing ImmuneRACE study and from 950 to 1,500 subjects provided by 6 global collaborators. Sample metadata almost always included a de-identified subject ID, COVID-19 status, age in years and sex. Where available, HLA class I and class II types were taken from metadata supplied by the sample provider and were not determined by assay-based typing. Results and caveats for the whole study, not just this receptor: How much clinical and demographic metadata was included differed by source and by participant, and the metadata was provided uncurated.

A word on this clone: The clone's antigen remains unknown. One base away there is no much larger clone; base qualities are not given.

Whole blood was collected in K2EDTA tubes by collaborating institutions according to the institutions' own protocols. For TCRbeta analysis, collaborators shipped samples in one of three forms: frozen whole blood, isolated PBMCs, or DNA extracted from either of those sample types. V lost 5 bases and J lost 6 bases, and the count of bases not matched to a germline gene is 8. Taken from cysteine to phenylalanine, the CDR3 has 15 residues. The retained sequence is limited to the CDR3, 45 bases, with the frame set at the first base. From the germline V gene, CDR1 is SGHTA and CDR2 is FQGNSA. TCRbeta CDR3 regions were amplified from genomic DNA using the immunoSEQ Assay, a bias-controlled multiplex PCR. The source study handled its data this way. The number of nucleated cells in each sample was estimated by amplification of reference gene primers within the assay. To quantify the absolute abundance of each unique TCRbeta CDR3 rearrangement, sequence reads were collapsed and filtered. For each sample, productive Simpson clonality was calculated as the square root of Simpson's diversity index across productive rearrangements. TCRdb's version of the immuneACCESS table is confined to in-frame rearrangements and falls short of the full clone set. An unresolved V gene accounts for under half of the shortfall where checked; the remainder is of unknown origin. V and J calls and clone size are those listed in that table; D and trimming were worked out from the DNA. This sample lists 49,000 or so clones; 75% to 90% were detected once. The ten largest clones represent 7% to 9% of the sample.

The sequenced sample consisted of peripheral blood. The sequence is built from TRBV7-2 and TRBJ2-1, with 9 bases in between that match TRBD1. This clonotype originated in a man over 45 with acute or convalescent COVID-19. The sequenced DNA is TGTGCCAGCAGCGCCTGGGGACAGGGCTCCAATGAGCAGTTCTTC. The resulting protein is CASSAWGQGSNEQFF.